Many counts were recorded for the clone carrying this TCR beta chain. The antigen remains unidentified. This CDR3 comprises 15 residues. From germline, CDR1 is SGHVS and CDR2 FQNEAQ. V lost 5 bases and J lost 2, with 14 bases in between. This specimen comes from a study of spatial heterogeneity in lung cancer. Study findings and constraints: One measure, the expanded intratumoral alpha and beta TCR count, tracked tumor mutation counts.

Indicated time point: sample taken at primary tumor resection. Unique molecular identifiers tagged every individual TCR cDNA molecule. TCRdb reprocessed the 5' RACE reads with MiXCR, giving one entry per CDR3 protein. The table lists more than 10,000 distinct CDR3 sequences, roughly 5.4% of them singletons, with approximately 40% in the top ten. The TCR was taken from a male donor with early-stage non-small cell lung cancer. The chain has TRBV7-8 and TRBJ2-3; D not resolved. Specimen: lung tumor tissue, collected at surgery. CDR3 DNA: TGTGCCAGCAGCCGACTGGCGGAGCCCACAGATACGCAGTATTTT. Residues: CASSRLAEPTDTQYF.